This entry is about one T cell receptor (beta chain). This entry comes from a study of CD8 T cells in Susac syndrome. Trimming took 10 bases from V and 6 from J, leaving 22 bases between them. The germline gives CDR1 MNHNY, CDR2 SVGAGI (reference sequence). The CDR3 contains 14 residues. An input of about 0.5 to 1 ug of RNA was subjected to reverse transcription using random hexamers. Amplification of TCR beta CDR3 spanned 54 Vbeta and 13 Jbeta via immunoSEQ multiplex PCR. TCRdb called the immunoSEQ multiplex PCR reads again in MiXCR, with one record for every CDR3 protein. The sample shows 180,000 or so distinct CDR3 sequences, about 95% of them seen only once.

Sequencing input: CD4+ T cells from PBMCs. The V and J genes are TRBV6-6 and TRBJ2-7; D perhaps matches TRBD2 (7 bases). This TCR was recovered from a human donor in good health. The CDR3 region is CATATRRGAGEQYV. CDR3 DNA sequence: TGTGCCACCGCAACTCGTCGGGGGGCGGGCGAGCAGTACGTC.